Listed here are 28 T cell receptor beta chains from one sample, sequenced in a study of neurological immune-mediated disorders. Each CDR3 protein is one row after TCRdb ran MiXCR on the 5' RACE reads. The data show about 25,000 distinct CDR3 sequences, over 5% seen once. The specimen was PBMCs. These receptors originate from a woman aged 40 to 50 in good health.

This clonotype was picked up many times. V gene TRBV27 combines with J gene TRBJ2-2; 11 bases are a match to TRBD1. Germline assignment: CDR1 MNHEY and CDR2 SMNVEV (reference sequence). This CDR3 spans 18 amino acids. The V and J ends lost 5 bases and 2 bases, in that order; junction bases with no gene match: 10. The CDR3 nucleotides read TGTGCCAGCAGTCGAACCGGGACAGGGGGAGCTAACACCGGGGAGCTGTTTTTT. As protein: CASSRTGTGGANTGELFF.

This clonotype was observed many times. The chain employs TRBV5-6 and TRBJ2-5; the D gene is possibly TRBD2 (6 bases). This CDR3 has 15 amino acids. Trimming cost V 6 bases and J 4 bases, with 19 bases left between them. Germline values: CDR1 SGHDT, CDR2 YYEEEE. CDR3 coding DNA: TGTGCCAGCACCTCCGTGGGGGGAGTAAGAGAGACCCAGTACTTC. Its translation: CASTSVGGVRETQYF. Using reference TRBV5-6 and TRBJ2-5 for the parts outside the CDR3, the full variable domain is DAGVTQSPTHLIKTRGQQVTLRCSPKSGHDTVSWYQQALGQGPQFIFQYYEEEERQRGNFPDRFSGHQFPNYSSELNVNALLLGDSALYLCASTSVGGVRETQYFGPGTRLLVL.

The CDR3 bases are TGTGCCAGCTCACCAGACCGGGGCGAAATGCGGCCTTTCTTT. This sequence encodes CASSPDRGEMRPFF. The chain recombines TRBV18 with TRBJ1-1; D may be TRBD1 (5 bases). Germline V gene lookup returns CDR1 KGHSH and CDR2 LQKENI. V gave up 2 bases and J gave up 12 bases, with 19 bases separating them. The CDR3 runs 14 residues.

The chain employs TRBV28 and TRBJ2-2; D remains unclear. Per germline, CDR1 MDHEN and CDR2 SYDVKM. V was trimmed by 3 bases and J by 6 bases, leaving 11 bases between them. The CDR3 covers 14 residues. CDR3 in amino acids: CASSFFARPGELFF. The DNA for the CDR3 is TGTGCCAGCAGTTTTTTCGCCAGGCCCGGGGAGCTGTTTTTT.

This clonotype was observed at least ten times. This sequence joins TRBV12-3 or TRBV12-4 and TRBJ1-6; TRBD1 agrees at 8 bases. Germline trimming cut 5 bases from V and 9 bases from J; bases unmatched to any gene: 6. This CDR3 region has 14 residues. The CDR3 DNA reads TGTGCCAGCAGTCCCAGGGGGCTAGGTTCACCCCTCCACTTT. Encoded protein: CASSPRGLGSPLHF.

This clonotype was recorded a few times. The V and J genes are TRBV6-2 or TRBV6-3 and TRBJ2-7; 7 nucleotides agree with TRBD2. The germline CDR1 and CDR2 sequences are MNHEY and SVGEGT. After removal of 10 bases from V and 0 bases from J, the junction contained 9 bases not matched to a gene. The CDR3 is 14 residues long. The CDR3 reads CATKTSLISYEQYF. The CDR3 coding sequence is TGTGCCACCAAGACTAGCCTTATCTCCTACGAGCAGTACTTC.

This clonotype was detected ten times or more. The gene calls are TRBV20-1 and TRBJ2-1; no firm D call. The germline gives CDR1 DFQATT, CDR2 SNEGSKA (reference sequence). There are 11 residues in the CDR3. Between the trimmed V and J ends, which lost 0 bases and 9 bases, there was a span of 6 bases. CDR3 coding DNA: TGCAGTGCTAGAGATCCATTTGAGCAGTTCTTC. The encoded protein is CSARDPFEQFF.

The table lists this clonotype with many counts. This chain's CDR3 is CASSPQLAVHEQFF. The CDR3, as DNA: TGTGCCAGCAGCCCCCAGCTAGCCGTCCATGAGCAGTTCTTC. The V and J genes are TRBV7-6 and TRBJ2-1, with TRBD2 as a possible D gene (5 bases). V was clipped by 5 bases and J by 8 bases, with 16 bases between them. The CDR3 is 14 amino acids. Germline assignment: CDR1 SGHVS and CDR2 FNYEAQ. The variable domain in full, completed from reference TRBV7-6 and TRBJ2-1, reads GAGVSQSPRYKVTKRGQDVALRCDPISGHVSLYWYRQALGQGPEFLTYFNYEAQQDKSGLPNDRFSAERPEGSISTLTIQRTEQRDSAMYRCASSPQLAVHEQFFGPGTRLTVL.

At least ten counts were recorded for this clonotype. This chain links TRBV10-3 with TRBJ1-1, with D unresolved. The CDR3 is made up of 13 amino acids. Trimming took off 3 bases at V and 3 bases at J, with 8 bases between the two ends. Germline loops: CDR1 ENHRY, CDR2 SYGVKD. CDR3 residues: CAISDSPDTEAFF. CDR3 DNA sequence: TGTGCCATCAGTGATTCCCCGGACACTGAAGCTTTCTTT.

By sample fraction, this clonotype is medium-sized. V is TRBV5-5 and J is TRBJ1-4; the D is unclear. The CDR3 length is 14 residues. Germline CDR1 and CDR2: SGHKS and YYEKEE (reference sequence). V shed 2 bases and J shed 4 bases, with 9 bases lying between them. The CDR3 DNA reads TGTGCCAGCAGCTTAGAAAGCCTTAATGAAAAACTGTTTTTT. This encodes CASSLESLNEKLFF.

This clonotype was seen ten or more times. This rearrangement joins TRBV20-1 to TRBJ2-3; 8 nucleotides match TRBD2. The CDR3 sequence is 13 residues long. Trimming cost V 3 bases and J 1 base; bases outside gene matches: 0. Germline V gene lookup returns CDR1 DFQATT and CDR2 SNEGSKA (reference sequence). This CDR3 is CSARGLGTDTQYF. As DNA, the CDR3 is TGCAGTGCTAGGGGACTAGGCACAGATACGCAGTATTTT.

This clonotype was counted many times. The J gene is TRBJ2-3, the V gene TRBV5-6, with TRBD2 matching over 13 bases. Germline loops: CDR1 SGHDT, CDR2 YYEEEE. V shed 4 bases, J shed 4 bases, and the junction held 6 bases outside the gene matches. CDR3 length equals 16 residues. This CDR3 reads CASSLGLAGDADTQYF. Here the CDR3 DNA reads TGTGCCAGCAGCCTTGGACTAGCGGGAGACGCAGATACGCAGTATTTT.

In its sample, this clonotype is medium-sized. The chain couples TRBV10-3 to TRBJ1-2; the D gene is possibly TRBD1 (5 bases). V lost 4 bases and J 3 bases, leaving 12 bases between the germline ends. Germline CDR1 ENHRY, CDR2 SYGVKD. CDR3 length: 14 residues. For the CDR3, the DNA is TGTGCCATCAGTGCTTACCGGGACGACTATGGCTACACCTTC. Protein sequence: CAISAYRDDYGYTF.

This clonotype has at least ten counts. CDR3 DNA: TGTGCCAGCAGTTTATCCGACAGGGAGGGAGGCTACACCTTC. Translation: CASSLSDREGGYTF. The chain has TRBV28 and TRBJ1-2; 7 bases are shared with TRBD1. V shed 1 base, J shed 8 bases, and the junction held 7 bases outside the gene matches. Germline assignment: CDR1 MDHEN and CDR2 SYDVKM. This CDR3 spans 14 amino acids.

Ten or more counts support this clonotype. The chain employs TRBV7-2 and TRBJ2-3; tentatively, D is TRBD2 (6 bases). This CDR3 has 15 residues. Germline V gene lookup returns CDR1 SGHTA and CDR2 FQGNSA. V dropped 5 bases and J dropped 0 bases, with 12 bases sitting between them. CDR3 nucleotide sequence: TGTGCCAGCAGCAAAGCGGACTATAGCACAGATACGCAGTATTTT. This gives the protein CASSKADYSTDTQYF.

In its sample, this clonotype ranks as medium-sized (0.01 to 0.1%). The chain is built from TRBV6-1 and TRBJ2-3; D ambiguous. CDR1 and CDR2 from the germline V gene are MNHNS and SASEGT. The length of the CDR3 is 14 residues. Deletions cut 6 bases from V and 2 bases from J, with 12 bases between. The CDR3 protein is CASSPPRDTDTQYF. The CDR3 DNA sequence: TGTGCCAGCAGCCCTCCTCGAGACACAGATACGCAGTATTTT.

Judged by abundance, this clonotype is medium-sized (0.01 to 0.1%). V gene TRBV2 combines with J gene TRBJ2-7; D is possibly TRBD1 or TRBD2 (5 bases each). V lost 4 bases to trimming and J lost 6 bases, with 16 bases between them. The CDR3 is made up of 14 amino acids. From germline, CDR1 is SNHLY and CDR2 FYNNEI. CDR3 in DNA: TGTGCCAGCAGTGTCGGGGCAGGGTCGGCCGAGCAGTACTTC. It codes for CASSVGAGSAEQYF.

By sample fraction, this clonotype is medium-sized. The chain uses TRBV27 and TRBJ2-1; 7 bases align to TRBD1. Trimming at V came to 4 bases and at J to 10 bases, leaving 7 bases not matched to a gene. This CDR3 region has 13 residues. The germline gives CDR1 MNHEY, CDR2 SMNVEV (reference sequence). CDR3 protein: CASSSQGRGEQFF. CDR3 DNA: TGTGCCAGCAGTTCACAGGGGCGAGGGGAGCAGTTCTTC.

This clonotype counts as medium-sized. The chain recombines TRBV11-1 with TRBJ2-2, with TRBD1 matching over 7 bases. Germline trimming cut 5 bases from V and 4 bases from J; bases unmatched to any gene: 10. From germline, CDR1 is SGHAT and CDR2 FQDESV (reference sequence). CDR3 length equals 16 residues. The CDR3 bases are TGTGCCAGCAGCCGTGGACAGGTCCTGATCACCGGGGAGCTGTTTTTT. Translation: CASSRGQVLITGELFF.

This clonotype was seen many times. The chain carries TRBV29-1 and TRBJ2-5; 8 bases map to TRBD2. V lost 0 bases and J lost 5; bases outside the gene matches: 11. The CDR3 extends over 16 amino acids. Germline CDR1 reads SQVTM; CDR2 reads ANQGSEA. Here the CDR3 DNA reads TGCAGCGTTGAAGATTGGGTTAGCGGGGCCGGGGAGACCCAGTACTTC. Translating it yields CSVEDWVSGAGETQYF.

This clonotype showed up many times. The CDR3 DNA reads as TGTGCCACCAGCAGAGACGGCGGGGCGACCATCTACGAGCAGTACTTC. Protein sequence: CATSRDGGATIYEQYF. This sequence joins TRBV15 and TRBJ2-7, with D possibly being TRBD2 (6 bases). The CDR3 totals 16 residues. Germline lookup yields CDR1 LNHNV and CDR2 YYDKDF (reference sequence). V was trimmed by 0 bases and J by 3 bases, leaving 15 bases between them.

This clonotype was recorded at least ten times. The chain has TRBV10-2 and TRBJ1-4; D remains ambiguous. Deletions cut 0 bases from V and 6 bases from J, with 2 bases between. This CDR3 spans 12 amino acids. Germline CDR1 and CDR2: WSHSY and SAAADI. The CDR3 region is CASSESHEKLFF. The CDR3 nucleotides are TGCGCCAGCAGTGAGTCGCATGAAAAACTGTTTTTT.

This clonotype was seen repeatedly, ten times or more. CDR3: CASSVPRDRGPGTEAFF. CDR3 nucleotides: TGCGCCAGCAGCGTACCCCGGGACAGGGGGCCGGGCACTGAAGCTTTCTTT. The chain uses TRBV5-1 and TRBJ1-1, with 12 bases that match TRBD1. With V trimmed by 4 bases and J by 4 bases, 11 bases remained unmatched. Germline V lookup: CDR1 SGHRS, CDR2 YFSETQ. This CDR3 comprises 17 residues.

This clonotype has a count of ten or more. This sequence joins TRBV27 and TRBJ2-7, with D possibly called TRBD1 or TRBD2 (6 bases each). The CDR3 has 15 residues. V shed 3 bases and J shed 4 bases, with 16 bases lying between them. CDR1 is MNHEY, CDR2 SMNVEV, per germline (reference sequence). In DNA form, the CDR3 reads TGTGCCAGCAGTTTCTTCCTGCAGGGGAGGTACGAGCAGTACTTC. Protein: CASSFFLQGRYEQYF.

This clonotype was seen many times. This CDR3 reads CSAEARNEAKNIQYF. The CDR3 coding sequence is TGCAGTGCTGAAGCACGTAATGAAGCCAAAAACATTCAGTACTTC. This chain joins TRBV20-1 and TRBJ2-4; D remains unclear. Per the germline V gene, CDR1 is DFQATT and CDR2 is SNEGSKA (reference sequence). Trimming left V 5 bases short and J 0 bases short, with 14 bases between. CDR3 length: 15 amino acids.

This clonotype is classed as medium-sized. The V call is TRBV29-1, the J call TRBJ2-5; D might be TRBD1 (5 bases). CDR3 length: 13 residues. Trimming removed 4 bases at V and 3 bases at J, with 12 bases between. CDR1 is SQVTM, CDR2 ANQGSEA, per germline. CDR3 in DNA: TGCAGCGTTGTTCAGGGTATGGAAGAGACCCAGTACTTC. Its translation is CSVVQGMEETQYF.

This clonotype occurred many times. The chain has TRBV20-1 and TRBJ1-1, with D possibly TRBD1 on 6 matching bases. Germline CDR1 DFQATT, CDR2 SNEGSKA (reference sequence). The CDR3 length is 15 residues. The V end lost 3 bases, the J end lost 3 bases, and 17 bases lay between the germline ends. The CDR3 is CSASQANRDYTEAFF. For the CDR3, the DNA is TGCAGTGCTAGCCAGGCTAACAGGGATTACACTGAAGCTTTCTTT.

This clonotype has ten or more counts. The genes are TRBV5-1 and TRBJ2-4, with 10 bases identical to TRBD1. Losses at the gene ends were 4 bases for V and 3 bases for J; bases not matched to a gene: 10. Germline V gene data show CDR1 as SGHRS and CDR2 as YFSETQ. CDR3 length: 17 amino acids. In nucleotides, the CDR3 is TGCGCCAGCAGCCCAACCGGGACAGGGGTAGGCAAAAACATTCAGTACTTC. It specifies CASSPTGTGVGKNIQYF.